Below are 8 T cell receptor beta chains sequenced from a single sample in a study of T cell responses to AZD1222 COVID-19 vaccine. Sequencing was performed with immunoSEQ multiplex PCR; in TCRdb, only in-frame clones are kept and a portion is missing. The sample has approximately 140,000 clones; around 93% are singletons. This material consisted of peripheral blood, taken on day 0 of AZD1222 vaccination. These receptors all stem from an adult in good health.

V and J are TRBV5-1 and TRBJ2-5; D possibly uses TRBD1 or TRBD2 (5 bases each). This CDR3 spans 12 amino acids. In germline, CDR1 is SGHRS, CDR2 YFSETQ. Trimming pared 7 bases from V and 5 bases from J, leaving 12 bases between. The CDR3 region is CASWGSGETQYF. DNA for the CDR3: TGCGCCAGCTGGGGGAGTGGGGAGACCCAGTACTTC.

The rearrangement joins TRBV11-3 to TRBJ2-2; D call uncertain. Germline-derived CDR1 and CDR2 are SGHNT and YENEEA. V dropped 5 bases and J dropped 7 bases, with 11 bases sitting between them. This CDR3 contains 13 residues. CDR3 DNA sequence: TGTGCCAGCAGCCCAGAATGGGTCGGGGAGCTGTTTTTT. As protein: CASSPEWVGELFF.

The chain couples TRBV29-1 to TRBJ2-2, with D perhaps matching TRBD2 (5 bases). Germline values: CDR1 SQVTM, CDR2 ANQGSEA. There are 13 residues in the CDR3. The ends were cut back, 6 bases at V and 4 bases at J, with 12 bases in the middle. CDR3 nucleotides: TGCAGCGTGGGTCGACGGGGCACCGGGGAGCTGTTTTTT. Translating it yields CSVGRRGTGELFF.

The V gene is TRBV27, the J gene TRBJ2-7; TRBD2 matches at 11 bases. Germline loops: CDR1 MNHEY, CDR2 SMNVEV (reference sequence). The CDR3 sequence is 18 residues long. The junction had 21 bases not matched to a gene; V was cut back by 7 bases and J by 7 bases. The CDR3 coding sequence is TGTGCCAGCATCGAAAGGGTAGTAGCGGGAGGGCCATTGGAGGAGCAGTACTTC. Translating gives CASIERVVAGGPLEEQYF.

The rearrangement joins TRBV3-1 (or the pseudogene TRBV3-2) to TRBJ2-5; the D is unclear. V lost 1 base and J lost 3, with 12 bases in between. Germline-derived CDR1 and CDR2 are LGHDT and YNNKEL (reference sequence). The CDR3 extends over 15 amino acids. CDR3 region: CASSQVGLAKETQYF. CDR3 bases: TGTGCCAGCAGCCAAGTCGGATTAGCCAAAGAGACCCAGTACTTC.

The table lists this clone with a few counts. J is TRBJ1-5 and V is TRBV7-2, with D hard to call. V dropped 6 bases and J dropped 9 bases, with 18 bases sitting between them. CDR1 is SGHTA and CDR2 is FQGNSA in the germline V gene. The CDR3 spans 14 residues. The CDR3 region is CASSPPGSFTPQHF. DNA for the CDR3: TGTGCCAGCAGTCCCCCCGGCAGCTTTACGCCCCAGCATTTT.

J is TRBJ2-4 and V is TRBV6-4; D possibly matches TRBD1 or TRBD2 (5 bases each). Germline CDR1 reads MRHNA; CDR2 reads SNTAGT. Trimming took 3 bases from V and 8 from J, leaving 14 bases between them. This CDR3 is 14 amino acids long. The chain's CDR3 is CASSEDTEAHIQYF. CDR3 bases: TGTGCCAGCAGTGAGGACACGGAGGCTCACATTCAGTACTTC.

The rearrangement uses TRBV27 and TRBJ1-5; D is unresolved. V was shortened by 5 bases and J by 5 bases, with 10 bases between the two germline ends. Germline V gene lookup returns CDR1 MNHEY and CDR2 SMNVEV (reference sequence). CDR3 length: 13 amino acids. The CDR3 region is CASSLDLHQPQHF. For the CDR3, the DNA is TGTGCCAGCAGTCTCGACCTCCATCAGCCCCAGCATTTT.